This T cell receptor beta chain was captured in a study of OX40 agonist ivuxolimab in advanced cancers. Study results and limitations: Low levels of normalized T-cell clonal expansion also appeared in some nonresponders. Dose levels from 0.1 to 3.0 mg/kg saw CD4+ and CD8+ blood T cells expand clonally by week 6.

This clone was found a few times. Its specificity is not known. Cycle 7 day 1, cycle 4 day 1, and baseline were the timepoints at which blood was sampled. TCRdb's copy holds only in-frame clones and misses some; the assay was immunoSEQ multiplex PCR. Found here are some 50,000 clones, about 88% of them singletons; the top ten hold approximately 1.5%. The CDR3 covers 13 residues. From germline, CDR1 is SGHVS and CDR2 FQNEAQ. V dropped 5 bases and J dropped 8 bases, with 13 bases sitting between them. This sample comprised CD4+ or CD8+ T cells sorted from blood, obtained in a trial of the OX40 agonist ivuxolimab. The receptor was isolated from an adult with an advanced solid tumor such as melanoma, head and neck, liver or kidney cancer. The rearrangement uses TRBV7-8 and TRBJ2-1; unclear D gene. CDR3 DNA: TGTGCCAGCAGCCCTCGGGCTAGTGATGAGCAGTTCTTC. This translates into CASSPRASDEQFF.